A selection of T cell receptor beta chains follows, all from one sample in a study of Ad26.COV2.S vaccination and SARS-CoV-2 variants. Measured with immunoSEQ multiplex PCR; TCRdb has only the in-frame clones, and not every one. Of roughly 390,000 clones in the sample, roughly nine tenths were seen once. This sample comprised peripheral blood, obtained in a trial of Ad26.COV2.S vaccine versus placebo. The receptors stem from a person between 18 and 59 years old who received the Ad26.COV2.S COVID-19 vaccine or a placebo. Both conserved end residues are part of each CDR3. The D gene is left open where the match is weak. Size is stated for part of the rows, as once, few or many counts, or as a class when the clone is expanded.

.	.	TRBJ2-3	TRBV6-1	TGTGCCAGCAGTGAATGGCAGGGTCCGACAGATACGCAGTATTTT	CASSEWQGPTDTQYF
.	TRBD1	TRBJ1-1	TRBV5-1	TGCGCCAGCAGCTTGGGACAGGGCCTGAACACTGAAGCTTTCTTT	CASSLGQGLNTEAFF
.	TRBD1	TRBJ2-7	TRBV19	TGTGCCAGTAGTATGGGACAGGGTTACGAGCAGTACTTC	CASSMGQGYEQYF
.	.	TRBJ2-7	TRBV6-2/TRBV6-3	TGTGCCAGCAGTTACCCCCGAAGATTTGATGGCCGACTCTCCTACGAGCAGTACTTC	CASSYPRRFDGRLSYEQYF
.	.	TRBJ1-6	TRBV5-1	TGCGCCAGCAGCTTGGGTAGCGGCACCTCTAATTCACCCCTCCACTTT	CASSLGSGTSNSPLHF
.	TRBD1	TRBJ2-6	TRBV6-1	TGTGCCAGCAGTGATCAAGGGGGCGCTGGGGCCAACGTCCTGACTTTC	CASSDQGGAGANVLTF
.	.	TRBJ2-1	TRBV4-1	TGCGCCAGCAGCCAAGATCCCGGCCAGCGGCTTAATGAGCAGTTCTTC	CASSQDPGQRLNEQFF
.	.	TRBJ2-2	TRBV7-8	TGTGCCAGCAGCTTATCTTTAGGGGTGAACACCGGGGAGCTGTTTTTT	CASSLSLGVNTGELFF
.	TRBD1	TRBJ1-1	TRBV7-6	TGTGCCAGCAGCACGAGACAGGGGCGTAACACTGAAGCTTTCTTT	CASSTRQGRNTEAFF
.	.	TRBJ2-7	TRBV6-1	TGTGCCAGCAGTGAAGTCAGCTCCGAGCAGTACTTC	CASSEVSSEQYF
.	TRBD1	TRBJ1-3	TRBV5-1	TGCGCCAGCAGCTTGGGTGACGCCGGGACAGAAGGAAACACCATATATTTT	CASSLGDAGTEGNTIYF
.	.	TRBJ1-5	TRBV10-3	TGTGCCATCAGTGAGACGGGGGGAAGGGACAATCAGCCCCAGCATTTT	CAISETGGRDNQPQHF
.	.	TRBJ2-2	TRBV10-3	TGTGCCATCAGTGAGTCTCGGGGCACCGGGGAGCTGTTTTTT	CAISESRGTGELFF
.	.	TRBJ1-6	TRBV27	TGTGCCACCCGTTCCTATAATTCACCCCTCCACTTT	CATRSYNSPLHF
.	.	TRBJ2-7	TRBV12-3/TRBV12-4	TGTGCCAGCAGTTTAGGCGGTACCTACGAGCAGTACTTC	CASSLGGTYEQYF
once	TRBD1	TRBJ2-7	TRBV19	TGTGCCAGTAGTATGGTTACAGGGGCGGCCTACGAGCAGTACTTC	CASSMVTGAAYEQYF
.	.	TRBJ2-1	TRBV6-2/TRBV6-3	TGTGCCAGCAGTTACAAAGGGGTCCCCTACAATGAGCAGTTCTTC	CASSYKGVPYNEQFF